This TCR beta chain was identified during a study of shared clonotypes between healthy human individuals. The repertoire was sequenced with immunoSEQ multiplex PCR; TCRdb's copy has only in-frame clones and lacks some. The repertoire consists of 150,000 to 200,000 clones, with around 63% occurring once and the leading ten covering 8% to 13%. The length of the CDR3 is 15 residues. CDR1 is MNHNS and CDR2 is SASEGT in the germline V gene. Between the trimmed V and J ends, which lost 5 bases and 6 bases, there was a span of 19 bases. This chain joins TRBV6-1 and TRBJ2-5; a weak D match, TRBD1 (6 bases). Sequenced: memory CD4+ T cells sorted from blood. Specified subset: CD45RA-negative fraction. The clonotype was recovered from a man aged 25-45 years in good health. The CDR3 spells CASSNDHRESKTQYF. CDR3 nucleotides: TGTGCCAGCAGTAACGATCACAGGGAATCTAAGACCCAGTACTTC.